One sample yielded the 11 T cell receptor beta chains listed below, sequenced in a study of T-cell reconstitution after alpha-beta-depleted transplantation in children. Preparing the TCRbeta library involved the use of unique molecular identifiers. TCRdb fed the PCR reads into MiXCR, producing one record per CDR3 protein. Of just over 950,000 distinct CDR3 sequences detected, less than 30% appear once; the ten largest clones hold 28%. Sequencing used PBMCs, mostly from graft donor cells, obtained 360 days after TCRalphabeta/CD19-depleted stem cell transplant. These receptors originate from a boy younger than two who had a stem cell transplant for SCID, so the T cells may come from the graft donor.

This clonotype has only a few counts. The V call is TRBV6-5, the J call TRBJ2-3; 8 nucleotides line up with TRBD2. The CDR3 is 16 amino acids. Trimming cost V 4 bases and J 2 bases; bases outside gene matches: 8. CDR1 is MNHEY and CDR2 is SVGAGI in the germline V gene. CDR3 amino acids: CASSSPLAVPTDTQYF. The CDR3 bases are TGTGCCAGCAGTTCTCCACTAGCGGTGCCCACAGATACGCAGTATTTT.

The chain combines TRBV7-6 with TRBJ2-1; 11 bases agree with TRBD2. The length of the CDR3 is 17 residues. CDR1 is SGHVS and CDR2 is FNYEAQ in the germline V gene. The V gene end was trimmed by 5 bases and the J gene end by 6 bases; junction bases not matched to a gene: 12. The CDR3: CASSRGTSGRLANEQFF. For the CDR3, the DNA is TGTGCCAGCAGCCGCGGGACTAGCGGCCGTCTAGCCAATGAGCAGTTCTTC.

The sample holds a few counts of this clonotype. The chain has TRBV7-9 and TRBJ2-7, with 10 bases fitting TRBD2. V shed 7 bases and J 5 bases; nucleotides not matched to a gene: 11. Germline values: CDR1 SEHNR, CDR2 FQNEAQ (reference sequence). This CDR3 region has 15 residues. The chain's CDR3 is CASTNAASGGHEQYF. CDR3 DNA sequence: TGTGCCAGCACCAATGCGGCTAGCGGGGGTCACGAGCAGTACTTC. The full variable domain, rest sourced from reference TRBV7-9 and TRBJ2-7, is DTGVSQNPRHKITKRGQNVTFRCDPISEHNRLYWYRQTLGQGPEFLTYFQNEAQLEKSRLLSDRFSAERPKGSFSTLEIQRTEQGDSAMYLCASTNAASGGHEQYFGPGTRLTVT.

The J gene is TRBJ1-3, the V gene TRBV2, with unresolved D. There are 15 residues in the CDR3. Germline V gives CDR1 SNHLY, CDR2 FYNNEI. The V and J ends lost 8 bases and 0 bases respectively, with 14 bases between them. The CDR3 nucleotides are TGTGCCAGCGTCGCCACAGATCTCTCTGGAAACACCATATATTTT. The encoded protein is CASVATDLSGNTIYF.

This clonotype was detected many times. The V call is TRBV12-3 or TRBV12-4, the J call TRBJ1-1, with a weak D call TRBD1 (6 bases). The CDR3 contains 14 residues. V was cut by 7 bases and J by 1 base, with 13 bases left in between. The CDR3 protein is CASTFDRRNTEAFF. The CDR3 coding sequence is TGTGCCAGCACCTTCGACAGGCGGAACACTGAAGCTTTCTTT.

This clonotype has only a few counts. This chain uses TRBV2 with TRBJ2-3; TRBD2 matches at 11 bases. Losses at the gene ends were 6 bases for V and 9 bases for J; bases not matched to a gene: 17. The germline CDR1 and CDR2 sequences are SNHLY and FYNNEI. The CDR3 contains 17 residues. The CDR3 sequence is CASSPLPGTSGPPTQYF. The CDR3, as DNA: TGTGCCAGCAGCCCACTCCCCGGGACTAGCGGACCTCCCACGCAGTATTTT. Full variable domain (rest looked up from reference TRBV2 and TRBJ2-3): EPEVTQTPSHQVTQMGQEVILRCVPISNHLYFYWYRQILGQKVEFLVSFYNNEISEKSEIFDDQFSVERPDGSNFTLKIRSTKLEDSAMYFCASSPLPGTSGPPTQYFGPGTRLTVL.

The gene calls are TRBV6-1 and TRBJ2-5, with 9 bases lining up with TRBD1. The CDR3 covers 14 residues. The germline gives CDR1 MNHNS, CDR2 SASEGT. V lost 6 bases and J lost 1; bases outside the gene matches: 3. The CDR3 reads CASSWDRAQETQYF. In nucleotides, the CDR3 is TGTGCCAGCAGCTGGGACAGGGCCCAAGAGACCCAGTACTTC.

This clonotype was observed a few times. The chain carries TRBV5-1 and TRBJ2-7, with D tentatively TRBD2 (6 bases). CDR3 length: 16 amino acids. CDR1 SGHRS and CDR2 YFSETQ come from the germline V gene. The germline V and J ends were trimmed by 2 bases and 2 bases, with 17 bases remaining between them. The CDR3 here is CASSFDPQGLPYEQYF. CDR3 bases: TGCGCCAGCAGCTTTGATCCGCAGGGACTCCCCTACGAGCAGTACTTC.

The rearrangement uses TRBV6-1 and TRBJ1-2; unclear D gene. The V end lost 7 bases, the J end lost 8 bases, and 29 bases lay between the germline ends. This CDR3 spans 17 amino acids. Germline CDR1 reads MNHNS; CDR2 reads SASEGT. In nucleotides, the CDR3 is TGTGCCAGCACCTTAACCCCAACGACGTTATACGGAGGGGGCTACACCTTC. As protein: CASTLTPTTLYGGGYTF.

This clonotype was detected a few times. J is TRBJ2-1 and V is TRBV29-1; D possibly corresponds to TRBD2 (7 bases). Germline CDR1 SQVTM, CDR2 ANQGSEA. The length of the CDR3 is 14 residues. The germline V and J ends were trimmed by 4 bases and 4 bases, with 14 bases remaining between them. CDR3 sequence reads: CSVVGGGGYNEQFF. CDR3 coding DNA: TGCAGCGTTGTAGGAGGGGGAGGGTACAATGAGCAGTTCTTC.

This sequence joins TRBV7-9 and TRBJ2-1; 8 bases match TRBD2. With the DNA end fitting TRBJ2-7 better, the J assignment may be wrong. Per the germline V gene, CDR1 is SEHNR and CDR2 is FQNEAQ (reference sequence). CDR3 length: 16 amino acids. The CDR3 region has the DNA TGTGCCAGCAGCTTACGACGGGGGGGCTCCTACAATGAGCAGTACTTC. Amino acid sequence: CASSLRRGGSYNEQYF.